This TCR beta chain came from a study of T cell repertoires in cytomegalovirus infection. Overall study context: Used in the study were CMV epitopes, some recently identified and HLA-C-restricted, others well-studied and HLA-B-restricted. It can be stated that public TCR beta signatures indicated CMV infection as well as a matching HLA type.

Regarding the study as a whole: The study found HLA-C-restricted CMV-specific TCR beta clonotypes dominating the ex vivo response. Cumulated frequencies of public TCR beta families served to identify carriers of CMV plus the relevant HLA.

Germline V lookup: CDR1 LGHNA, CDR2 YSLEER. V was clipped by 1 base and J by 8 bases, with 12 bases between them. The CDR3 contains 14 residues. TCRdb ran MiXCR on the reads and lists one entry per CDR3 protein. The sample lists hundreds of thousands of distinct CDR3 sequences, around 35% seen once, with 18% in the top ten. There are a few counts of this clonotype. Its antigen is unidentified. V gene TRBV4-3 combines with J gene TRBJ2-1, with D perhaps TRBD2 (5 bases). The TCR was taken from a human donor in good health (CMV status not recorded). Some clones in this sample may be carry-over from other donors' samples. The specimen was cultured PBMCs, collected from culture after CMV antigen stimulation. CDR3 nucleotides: TGCGCCAGCAGCCAAGGGACTCCTCGGCATGAGCAGTTCTTC. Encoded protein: CASSQGTPRHEQFF.